The source of this T cell receptor (beta chain) is a study of T cell clones after liver transplantation. On the study more broadly: TCRbeta sequencing after a pre-transplant mixed lymphocyte reaction identified graft-donor-reactive clones, later tracked in post-transplant blood.

Some clones are missing from TCRdb's copy, which holds only in-frame ones; the method was immunoSEQ multiplex PCR. The data show 45,000 to 55,000 clones, with roughly 83% seen just once and roughly 8.1% held by the top ten. Broader study findings: In 5 of 8 subjects, circulating graft-donor-reactive CD4 TCRbeta sequences fell significantly after transplant. Migration into the graft, not deletion, may explain lost graft donor-reactive T cells.

Comment on this clone: As yet, its antigen is unknown.

The CDR3 extends over 15 amino acids. V dropped 4 bases and J dropped 3 bases, with 15 bases sitting between them. The germline V gene encodes CDR1 SQVTM and CDR2 ANQGSEA. CD3+CD4+ and CD3+CD8+ cells were FACS-sorted from thawed unstimulated PBMCs. The specimen comprised CD4+ T cells from blood, sampled before liver transplant. The chain has TRBV29-1 and TRBJ2-2; D perhaps matches TRBD1 (7 bases). The TCR was taken from a human donor who received a liver transplant. The CDR3 coding sequence is TGCAGCGTTGTTTCCAGGGGGGTGGACACCGGGGAGCTGTTTTTT. This gives the protein CSVVSRGVDTGELFF.